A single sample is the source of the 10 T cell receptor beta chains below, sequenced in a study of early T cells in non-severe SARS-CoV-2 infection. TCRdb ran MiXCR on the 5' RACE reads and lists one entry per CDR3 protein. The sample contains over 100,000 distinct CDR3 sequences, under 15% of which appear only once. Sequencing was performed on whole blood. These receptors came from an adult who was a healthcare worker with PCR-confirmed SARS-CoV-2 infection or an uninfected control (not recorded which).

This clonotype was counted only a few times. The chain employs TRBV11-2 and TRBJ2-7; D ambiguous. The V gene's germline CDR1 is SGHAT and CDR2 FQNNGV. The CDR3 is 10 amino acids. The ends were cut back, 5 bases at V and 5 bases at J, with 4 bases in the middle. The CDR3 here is CASSPDEQYF. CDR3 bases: TGTGCCAGCAGCCCCGACGAGCAGTACTTC.

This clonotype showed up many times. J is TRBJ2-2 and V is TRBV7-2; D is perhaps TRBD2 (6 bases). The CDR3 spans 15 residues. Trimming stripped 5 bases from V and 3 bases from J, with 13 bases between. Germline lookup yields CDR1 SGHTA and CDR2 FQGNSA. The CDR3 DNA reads TGTGCCAGCAGCCAGGGAGGATTCCACACCGGGGAGCTGTTTTTT. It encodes CASSQGGFHTGELFF.

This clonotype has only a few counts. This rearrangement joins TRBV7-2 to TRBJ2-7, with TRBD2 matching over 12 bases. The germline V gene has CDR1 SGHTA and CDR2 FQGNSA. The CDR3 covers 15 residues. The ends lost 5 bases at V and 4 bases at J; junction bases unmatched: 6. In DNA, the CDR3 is TGTGCCAGCAGCATCCTAGCGGGAGGGATTTACGAGCAGTACTTC. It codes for CASSILAGGIYEQYF.

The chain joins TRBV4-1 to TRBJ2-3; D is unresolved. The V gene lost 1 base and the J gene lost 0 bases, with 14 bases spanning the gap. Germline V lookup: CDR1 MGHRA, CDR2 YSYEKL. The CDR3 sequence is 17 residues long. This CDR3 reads CASSQGGEESSTDTQYF. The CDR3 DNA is TGCGCCAGCAGCCAAGGAGGAGAGGAATCTAGCACAGATACGCAGTATTTT.

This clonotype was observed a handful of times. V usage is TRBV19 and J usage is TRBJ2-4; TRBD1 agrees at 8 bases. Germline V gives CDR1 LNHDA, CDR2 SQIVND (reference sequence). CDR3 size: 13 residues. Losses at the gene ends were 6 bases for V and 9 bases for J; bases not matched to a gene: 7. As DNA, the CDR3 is TGTGCCAGTAGGCTCGCAGGGGGCCGCATTCAGTACTTC. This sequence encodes CASRLAGGRIQYF.

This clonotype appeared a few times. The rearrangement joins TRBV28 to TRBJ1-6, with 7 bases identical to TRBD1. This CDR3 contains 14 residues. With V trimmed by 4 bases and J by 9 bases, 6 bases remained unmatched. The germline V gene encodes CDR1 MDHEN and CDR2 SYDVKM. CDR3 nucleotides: TGTGCCAGCAGTTATGGACAGGTCGGTTCACCCCTCCACTTT. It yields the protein CASSYGQVGSPLHF.

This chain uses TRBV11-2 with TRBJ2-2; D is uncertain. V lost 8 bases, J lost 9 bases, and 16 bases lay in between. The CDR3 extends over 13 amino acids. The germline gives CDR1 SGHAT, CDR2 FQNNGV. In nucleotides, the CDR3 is TGTGCCAGCCTCCGGGCCCCCGGGCGGGAGCTGTTTTTT. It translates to CASLRAPGRELFF.

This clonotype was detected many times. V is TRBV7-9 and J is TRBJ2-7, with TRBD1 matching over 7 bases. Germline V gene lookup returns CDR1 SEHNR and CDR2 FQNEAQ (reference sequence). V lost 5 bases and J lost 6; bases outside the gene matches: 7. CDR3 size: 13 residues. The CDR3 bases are TGTGCCAGCAGCGGACAGGTCGGGGTCGAGCAGTACTTC. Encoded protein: CASSGQVGVEQYF.

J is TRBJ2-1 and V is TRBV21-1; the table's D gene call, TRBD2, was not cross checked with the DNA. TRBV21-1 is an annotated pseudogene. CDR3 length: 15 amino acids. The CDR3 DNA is TGTGCCAGCAGCCCGGGGGAGGGCCCCTACAATGAGCAGTTCTTC. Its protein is CASSPGEGPYNEQFF.

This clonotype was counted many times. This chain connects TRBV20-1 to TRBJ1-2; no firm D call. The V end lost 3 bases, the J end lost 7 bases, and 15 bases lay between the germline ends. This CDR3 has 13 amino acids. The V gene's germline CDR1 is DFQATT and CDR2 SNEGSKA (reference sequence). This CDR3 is CSARPPGHIGYTF. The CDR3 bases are TGCAGTGCTAGGCCGCCGGGCCATATTGGCTACACCTTC.